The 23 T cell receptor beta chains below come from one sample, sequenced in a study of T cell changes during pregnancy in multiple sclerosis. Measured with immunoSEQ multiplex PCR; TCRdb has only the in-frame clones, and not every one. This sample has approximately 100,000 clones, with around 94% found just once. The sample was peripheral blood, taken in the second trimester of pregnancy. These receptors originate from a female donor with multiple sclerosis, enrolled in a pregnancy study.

The CDR3 reads CASSFLEQGTNGELFF. The CDR3 coding sequence is TGTGCCAGCAGCTTCCTAGAGCAGGGAACGAACGGGGAGCTGTTTTTT. The chain joins TRBV7-9 to TRBJ2-2, with a tentative D call TRBD1 (5 bases). Germline values: CDR1 SEHNR, CDR2 FQNEAQ (reference sequence). This CDR3 is built from 16 residues. V lost 3 bases and J 7 bases, leaving 18 bases between the germline ends. Combining the CDR3 with reference TRBV7-9 and TRBJ2-2 gives the whole variable domain DTGVSQNPRHKITKRGQNVTFRCDPISEHNRLYWYRQTLGQGPEFLTYFQNEAQLEKSRLLSDRFSAERPKGSFSTLEIQRTEQGDSAMYLCASSFLEQGTNGELFFGEGSRLTVL.

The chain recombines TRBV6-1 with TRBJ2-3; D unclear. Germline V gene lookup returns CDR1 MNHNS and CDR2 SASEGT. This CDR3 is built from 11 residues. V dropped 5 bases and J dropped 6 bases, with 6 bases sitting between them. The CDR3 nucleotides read TGTGCCAGCAGTCGAGCCGATACGCAGTATTTT. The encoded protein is CASSRADTQYF.

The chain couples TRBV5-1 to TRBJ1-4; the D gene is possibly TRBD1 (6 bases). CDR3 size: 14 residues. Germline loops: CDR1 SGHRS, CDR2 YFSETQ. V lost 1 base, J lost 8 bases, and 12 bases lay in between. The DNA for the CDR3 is TGCGCCAGCAGCTTGATTGGGGGCGGGGAAAAACTGTTTTTT. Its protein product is CASSLIGGGEKLFF.

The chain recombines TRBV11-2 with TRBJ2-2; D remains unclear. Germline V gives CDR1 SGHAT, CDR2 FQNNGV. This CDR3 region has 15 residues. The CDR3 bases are TGTGCTTCCACCGTGCGACTGAGTAACACCGGGGAGCTGTTTTTT. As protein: CASTVRLSNTGELFF. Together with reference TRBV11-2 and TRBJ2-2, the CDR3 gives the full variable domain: EAGVAQSPRYKIIEKRQSVAFWCNPISGHATLYWYQQILGQGPKLLIQFQNNGVVDDSQLPKDRFSAERLKGVDSTLKIQPAKLEDSAVYLCASTVRLSNTGELFFGEGSRLTVL.

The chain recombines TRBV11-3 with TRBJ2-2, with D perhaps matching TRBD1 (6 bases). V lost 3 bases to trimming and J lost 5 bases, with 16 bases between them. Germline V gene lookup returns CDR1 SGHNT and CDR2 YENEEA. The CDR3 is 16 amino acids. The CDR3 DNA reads TGTGCCAGCAGCTTTAGCCCACCCCAGGGGACCGGGGAGCTGTTTTTT. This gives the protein CASSFSPPQGTGELFF. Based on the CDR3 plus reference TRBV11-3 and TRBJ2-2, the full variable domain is EAGVVQSPRYKIIEKKQPVAFWCNPISGHNTLYWYLQNLGQGPELLIRYENEEAVDDSQLPKDRFSAERLKGVDSTLKIQPAELGDSAVYLCASSFSPPQGTGELFFGEGSRLTVL.

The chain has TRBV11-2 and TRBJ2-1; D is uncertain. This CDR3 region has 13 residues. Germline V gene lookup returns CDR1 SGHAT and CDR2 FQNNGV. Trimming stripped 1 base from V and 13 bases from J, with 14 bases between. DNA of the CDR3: TGTGCCAGCAGCTTAGTGTTAGACTCAACTCAGTTCTTC. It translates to CASSLVLDSTQFF.

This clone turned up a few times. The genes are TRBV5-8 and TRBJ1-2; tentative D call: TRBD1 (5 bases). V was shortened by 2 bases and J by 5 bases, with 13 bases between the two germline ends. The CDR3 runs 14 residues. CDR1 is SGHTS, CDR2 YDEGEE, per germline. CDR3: CASSFPGERYGYTF. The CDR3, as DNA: TGTGCCAGCAGCTTTCCGGGGGAGAGATATGGCTACACCTTC.

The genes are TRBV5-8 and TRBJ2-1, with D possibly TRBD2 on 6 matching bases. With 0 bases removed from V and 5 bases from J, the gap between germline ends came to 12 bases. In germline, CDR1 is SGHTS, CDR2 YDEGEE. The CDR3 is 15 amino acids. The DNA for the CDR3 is TGTGCCAGCAGCTTGGTTGGGGGGATTCACAATGAGCAGTTCTTC. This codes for CASSLVGGIHNEQFF.

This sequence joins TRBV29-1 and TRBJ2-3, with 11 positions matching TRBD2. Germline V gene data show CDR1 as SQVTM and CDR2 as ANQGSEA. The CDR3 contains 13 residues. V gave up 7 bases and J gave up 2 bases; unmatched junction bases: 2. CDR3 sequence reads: CSGLAGFTDTQYF. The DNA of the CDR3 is TGCAGCGGACTAGCGGGGTTCACAGATACGCAGTATTTT.

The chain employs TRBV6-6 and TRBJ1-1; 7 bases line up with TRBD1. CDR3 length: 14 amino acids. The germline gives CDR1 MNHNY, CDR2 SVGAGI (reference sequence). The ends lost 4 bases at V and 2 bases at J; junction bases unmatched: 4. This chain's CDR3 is CASSLGQENTEAFF. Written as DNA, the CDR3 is TGTGCCAGCAGTTTAGGACAGGAAAACACTGAAGCTTTCTTT.

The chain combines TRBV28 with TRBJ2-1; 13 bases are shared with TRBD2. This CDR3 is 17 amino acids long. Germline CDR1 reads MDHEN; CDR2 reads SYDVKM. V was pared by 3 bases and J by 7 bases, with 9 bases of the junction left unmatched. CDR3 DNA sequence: TGTGCCAGCAGTTTCCCCACTAGCGGGAGGGCCGGAAATGAGCAGTTCTTC. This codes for CASSFPTSGRAGNEQFF. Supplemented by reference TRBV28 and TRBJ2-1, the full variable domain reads DVKVTQSSRYLVKRTGEKVFLECVQDMDHENMFWYRQDPGLGLRLIYFSYDVKMKEKGDIPEGYSVSREKKERFSLILESASTNQTSMYLCASSFPTSGRAGNEQFFGPGTRLTVL.

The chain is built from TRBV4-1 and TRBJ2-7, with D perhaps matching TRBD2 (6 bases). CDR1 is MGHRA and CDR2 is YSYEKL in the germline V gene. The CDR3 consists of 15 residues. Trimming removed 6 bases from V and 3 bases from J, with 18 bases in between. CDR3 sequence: CASSLTLGRDYEQYF. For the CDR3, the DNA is TGCGCCAGCAGTTTAACTCTTGGGCGGGACTACGAGCAGTACTTC.

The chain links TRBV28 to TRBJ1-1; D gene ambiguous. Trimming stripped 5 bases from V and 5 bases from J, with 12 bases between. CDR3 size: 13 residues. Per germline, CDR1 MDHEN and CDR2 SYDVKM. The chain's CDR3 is CASSLLSGTEAFF. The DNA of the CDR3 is TGTGCCAGCAGTCTCCTCTCGGGGACTGAAGCTTTCTTT.

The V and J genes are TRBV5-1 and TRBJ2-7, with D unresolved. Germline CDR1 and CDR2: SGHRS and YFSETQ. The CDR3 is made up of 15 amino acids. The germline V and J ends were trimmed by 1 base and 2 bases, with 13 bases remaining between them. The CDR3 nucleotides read TGCGCCAGCAGCTTGTTCGGTCCAGGTGCCTACGAGCAGTACTTC. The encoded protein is CASSLFGPGAYEQYF.

The DNA of the CDR3 is TGTGCCAGCAGCCGGTACGCCAGGGGTCAGCCCCAGCATTTT. Its protein is CASSRYARGQPQHF. The V gene is TRBV5-5, the J gene TRBJ1-5; tentative D call: TRBD1 (6 bases). V was pared by 4 bases and J by 6 bases, with 14 bases between. Germline V gives CDR1 SGHKS, CDR2 YYEKEE (reference sequence). This CDR3 comprises 14 residues.

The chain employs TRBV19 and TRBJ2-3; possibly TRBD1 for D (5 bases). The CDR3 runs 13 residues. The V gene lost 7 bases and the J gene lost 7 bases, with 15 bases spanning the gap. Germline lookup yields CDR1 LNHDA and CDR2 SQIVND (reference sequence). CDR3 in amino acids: CASIPRGGHTQYF. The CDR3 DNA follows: TGTGCCAGTATTCCAAGGGGCGGACATACGCAGTATTTT.

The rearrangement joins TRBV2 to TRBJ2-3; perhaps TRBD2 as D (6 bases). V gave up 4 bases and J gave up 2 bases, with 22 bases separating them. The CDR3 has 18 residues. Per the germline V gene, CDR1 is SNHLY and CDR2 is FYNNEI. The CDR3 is CASSVKGVWDLFTDTQYF. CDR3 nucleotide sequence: TGTGCCAGCAGTGTTAAAGGAGTGTGGGACTTATTCACAGATACGCAGTATTTT.

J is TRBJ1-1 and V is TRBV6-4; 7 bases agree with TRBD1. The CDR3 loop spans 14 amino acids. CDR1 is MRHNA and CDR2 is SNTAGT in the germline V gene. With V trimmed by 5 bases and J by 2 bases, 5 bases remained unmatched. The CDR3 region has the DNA TGTGCCAGCAGTACAACAGGGGCCAACACTGAAGCTTTCTTT. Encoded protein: CASSTTGANTEAFF.

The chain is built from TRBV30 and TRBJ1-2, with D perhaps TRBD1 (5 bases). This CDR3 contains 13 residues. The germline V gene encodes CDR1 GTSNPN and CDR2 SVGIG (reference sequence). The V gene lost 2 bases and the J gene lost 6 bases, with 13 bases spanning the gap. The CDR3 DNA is TGTGCCTGGAGTCCTCGGGGGGGAGATGGCTACACCTTC. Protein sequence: CAWSPRGGDGYTF.

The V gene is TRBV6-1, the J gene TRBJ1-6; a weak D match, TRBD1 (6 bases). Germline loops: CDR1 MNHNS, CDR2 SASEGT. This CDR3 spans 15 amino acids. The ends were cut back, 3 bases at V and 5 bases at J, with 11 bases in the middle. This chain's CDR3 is CASSDQGQNNSPLHF. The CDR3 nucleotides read TGTGCCAGCAGTGACCAGGGACAAAATAATTCACCCCTCCACTTT.

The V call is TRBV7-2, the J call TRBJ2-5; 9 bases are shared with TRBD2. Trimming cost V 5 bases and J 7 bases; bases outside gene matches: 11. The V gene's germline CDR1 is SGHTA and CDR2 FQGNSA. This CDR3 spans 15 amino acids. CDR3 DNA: TGTGCCAGCAGCGGGTCTAGCGGGACCGCAAGGACCCAGTACTTC. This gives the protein CASSGSSGTARTQYF.

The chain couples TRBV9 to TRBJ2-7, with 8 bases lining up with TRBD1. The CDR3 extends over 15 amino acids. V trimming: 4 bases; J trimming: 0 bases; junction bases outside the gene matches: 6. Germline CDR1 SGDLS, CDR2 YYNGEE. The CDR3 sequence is CASSFGQGSSYEQYF. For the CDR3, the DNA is TGTGCCAGCAGCTTTGGACAGGGCAGCTCCTACGAGCAGTACTTC.

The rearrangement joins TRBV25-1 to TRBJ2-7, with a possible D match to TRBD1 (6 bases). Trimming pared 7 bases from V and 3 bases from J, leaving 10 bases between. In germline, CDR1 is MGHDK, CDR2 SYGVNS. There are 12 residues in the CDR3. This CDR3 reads CASTLQGYEQYF. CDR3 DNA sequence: TGTGCCAGCACCCTACAGGGCTACGAGCAGTACTTC.